These 8 T cell receptor beta chains were sequenced from one sample in a study of T cells in Graves' hyperthyroidism and ophthalmopathy. It was RNA transcripts that yielded the amplified TCR beta CDR3 regions. A first-round RT-PCR of the TCR CDR3 used the HTBI primer set. Via MiXCR, TCRdb re-called the multiplex PCR reads, giving one row per CDR3 protein. The sample includes hundreds of thousands of distinct CDR3 sequences, more than 15% of them seen just once. The sequenced sample was blood. These receptors were collected from a woman aged 40 to 49 with Graves' ophthalmopathy.

This clonotype was counted a few times. The chain joins TRBV28 to TRBJ2-1, with D possibly TRBD2 on 6 matching bases. This CDR3 is 15 amino acids long. Trimming stripped 9 bases from V and 15 bases from J, with 30 bases between. Germline assignment: CDR1 MDHEN and CDR2 SYDVKM. CDR3 nucleotide sequence: TGTGCCAGTGGACCTCTATCACAGGTCGCGGGGATAGGGTTCTTC. The encoded protein is CASGPLSQVAGIGFF.

This clonotype occurred many times. The gene calls are TRBV5-1 and TRBJ2-1; 8 bases align to TRBD2. This CDR3 contains 14 residues. V shed 4 bases, J shed 7 bases, and the junction held 7 bases outside the gene matches. Looked up from germline, CDR1 is SGHRS and CDR2 is YFSETQ. The CDR3 spells CASSQSTSANEQFF. The CDR3 DNA sequence: TGCGCCAGCAGCCAGTCGACTAGCGCAAATGAGCAGTTCTTC.

In this sample, this clonotype turned up many times. The chain has TRBV7-2 and TRBJ2-1; 7 bases fit TRBD1. The trim removed 0 bases at V and 3 bases at J, leaving 2 bases unmatched. The CDR3 has 15 amino acids. The V gene's germline CDR1 is SGHTA and CDR2 FQGNSA. CDR3 in DNA: TGTGCCAGCAGCTTAGCCGGGACAGTCTACAATGAGCAGTTCTTC. Translated: CASSLAGTVYNEQFF.

This sequence joins TRBV27 and TRBJ1-5; 11 bases are shared with TRBD1. Germline V lookup: CDR1 MNHEY, CDR2 SMNVEV (reference sequence). After removal of 4 bases from V and 1 base from J, the junction contained 18 bases not matched to a gene. The CDR3 consists of 21 residues. CDR3 coding DNA: TGTGCCAGCAGTTGGGGGTCAGGGGGGGACAGGGGGGTGGCGAGCAATCAGCCCCAGCATTTT. Its protein product is CASSWGSGGDRGVASNQPQHF.

This clonotype was seen more than once but under ten times. J is TRBJ2-6 and V is TRBV19; D unresolved. CDR1 is LNHDA and CDR2 is SQIVND in the germline V gene (reference sequence). The CDR3 is 15 residues long. The V gene lost 3 bases and the J gene lost 1 base, with 7 bases spanning the gap. The CDR3 sequence is CASSMAKSGANVLTF. Written as DNA, the CDR3 is TGTGCCAGTAGTATGGCGAAGTCTGGGGCCAACGTCCTGACTTTC.

The chain is built from TRBV29-1 and TRBJ2-4; D perhaps matches TRBD2 (6 bases). V lost 8 bases, J lost 7 bases, and 18 bases lay in between. Germline-derived CDR1 and CDR2 are SQVTM and ANQGSEA. CDR3 length: 13 amino acids. Here the CDR3 DNA reads TGCAGCCCCGAGGGACGGAGCGGGAACATTCAGTACTTC. Its protein product is CSPEGRSGNIQYF.

This chain joins TRBV5-8 and TRBJ2-2; D is possibly TRBD1 (6 bases). Germline V gene lookup returns CDR1 SGHTS and CDR2 YDEGEE. This CDR3 region has 12 residues. V was cut by 3 bases and J by 7 bases, with 7 bases left in between. The DNA for the CDR3 is TGTGCCAGCAGCTGGGGGCTCGGGGAGCTGTTTTTT. It yields the protein CASSWGLGELFF.

This clonotype was seen more than once but under ten times. The chain joins TRBV5-6 to TRBJ1-1, with D possibly being TRBD1 (6 bases). V was trimmed by 3 bases and J by 3 bases, leaving 18 bases between them. This CDR3 region has 16 residues. Germline CDR1 SGHDT, CDR2 YYEEEE. The CDR3 DNA is TGTGCCAGCAGCTCAATCTACAGGGATGTGGACACTGAAGCTTTCTTT. Protein product: CASSSIYRDVDTEAFF.